The TCR beta chain described here comes from a study of T-cell reconstitution after alpha-beta-depleted transplantation in children. This clonotype was observed a handful of times. CDR1 is SEHNR and CDR2 is FQNEAQ in the germline V gene (reference sequence). The ends were cut back, 5 bases at V and 3 bases at J, with 14 bases in the middle. This CDR3 is 14 amino acids long. The library targeted TCRbeta and was prepared with unique molecular identifiers. TCRdb reprocessed the PCR reads with MiXCR, giving one entry per CDR3 protein. The sample includes 600,000 or so distinct CDR3 sequences, roughly 24% seen only once; the top ten take approximately 14%.

Source: PBMCs, mostly from graft donor cells, taken 360 days after TCRalphabeta/CD19-depleted stem cell transplant. The rearrangement uses TRBV7-9 and TRBJ2-7, with a weak D call TRBD2 (5 bases). This clonotype was sampled from a boy in the first two years of life who had a stem cell transplant for acute myeloid leukemia, so the T cells may come from the graft donor. This CDR3 is CASSRDLLFYEQYV. In DNA form, the CDR3 reads TGTGCCAGCAGCCGGGATCTACTCTTCTACGAGCAGTACGTC.